This TCR beta chain was recovered during a study of identical twins' blood T cells. This clonotype has a handful of counts. Its antigen is not identified. Three pairs of healthy female monozygous twins were the donors. TCRdb re-called the 5' RACE reads through MiXCR, storing one row per CDR3 protein. Here the sample spans 300,000 to 450,000 distinct CDR3 sequences, about 28% being singletons. Germline V lookup: CDR1 DFQATT, CDR2 SNEGSKA (reference sequence). The V end lost 6 bases, the J end lost 0 bases, and 8 bases lay between the germline ends. The CDR3 has 13 residues. The study, taken as a whole, reports: Top TCRbeta clonotypes were shared more with twin than unrelated donors. Mainly, cloneset size products determined shared clonotypes, twins included.

The sample consisted of PBMCs. The chain carries TRBV20-1 and TRBJ2-2; no reliable D call. The clonotype comes from a woman aged 18-55 years in good health. The CDR3 protein is CSAKTANTGELFF. The CDR3 nucleotides read TGCAGTGCCAAAACAGCGAACACCGGGGAGCTGTTTTTT.